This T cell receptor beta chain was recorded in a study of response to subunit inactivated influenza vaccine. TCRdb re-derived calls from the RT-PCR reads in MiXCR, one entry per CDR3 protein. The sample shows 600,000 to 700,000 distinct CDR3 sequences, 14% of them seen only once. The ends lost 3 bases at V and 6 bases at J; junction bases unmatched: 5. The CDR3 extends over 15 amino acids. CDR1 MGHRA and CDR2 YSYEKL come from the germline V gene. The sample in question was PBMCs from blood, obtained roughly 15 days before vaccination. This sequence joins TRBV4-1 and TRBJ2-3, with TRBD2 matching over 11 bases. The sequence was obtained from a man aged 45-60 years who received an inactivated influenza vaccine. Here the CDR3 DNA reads TGCGCCAGCAGCCAGCTAGCGGGAGGCCTGGATACGCAGTATTTT. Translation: CASSQLAGGLDTQYF.